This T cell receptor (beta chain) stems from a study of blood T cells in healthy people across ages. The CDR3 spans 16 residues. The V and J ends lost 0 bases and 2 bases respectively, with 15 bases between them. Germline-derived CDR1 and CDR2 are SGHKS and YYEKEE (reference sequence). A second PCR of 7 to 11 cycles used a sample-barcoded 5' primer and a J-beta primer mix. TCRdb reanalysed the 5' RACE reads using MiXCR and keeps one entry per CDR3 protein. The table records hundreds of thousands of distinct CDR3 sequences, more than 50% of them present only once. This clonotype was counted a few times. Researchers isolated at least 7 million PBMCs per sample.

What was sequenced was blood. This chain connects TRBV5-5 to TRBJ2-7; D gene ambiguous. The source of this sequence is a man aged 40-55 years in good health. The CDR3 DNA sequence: TGTGCCAGCAGCTTGGCCACGGGCAGCTATCCCTACGAGCAGTACTTC. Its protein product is CASSLATGSYPYEQYF.